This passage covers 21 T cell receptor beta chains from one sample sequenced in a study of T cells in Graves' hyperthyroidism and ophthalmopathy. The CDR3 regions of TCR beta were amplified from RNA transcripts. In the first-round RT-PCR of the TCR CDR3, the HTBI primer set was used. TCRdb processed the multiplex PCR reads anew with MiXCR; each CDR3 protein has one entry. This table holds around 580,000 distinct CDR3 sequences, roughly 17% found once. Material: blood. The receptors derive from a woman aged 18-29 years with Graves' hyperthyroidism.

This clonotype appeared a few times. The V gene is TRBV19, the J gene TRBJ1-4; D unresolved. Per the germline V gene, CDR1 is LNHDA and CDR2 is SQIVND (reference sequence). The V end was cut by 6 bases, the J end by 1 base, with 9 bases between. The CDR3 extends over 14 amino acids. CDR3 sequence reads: CASSRSVTNEKLFF. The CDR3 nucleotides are TGTGCCAGTAGCCGCTCGGTAACTAATGAAAAACTGTTTTTT.

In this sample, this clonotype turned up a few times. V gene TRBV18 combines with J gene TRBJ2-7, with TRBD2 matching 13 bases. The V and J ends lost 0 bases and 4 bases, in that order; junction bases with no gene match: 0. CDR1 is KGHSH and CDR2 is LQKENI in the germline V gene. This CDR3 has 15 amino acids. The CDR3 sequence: CASSPPTSGGYEQYF. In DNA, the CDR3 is TGTGCCAGCTCACCACCGACTAGCGGGGGGTACGAGCAGTACTTC.

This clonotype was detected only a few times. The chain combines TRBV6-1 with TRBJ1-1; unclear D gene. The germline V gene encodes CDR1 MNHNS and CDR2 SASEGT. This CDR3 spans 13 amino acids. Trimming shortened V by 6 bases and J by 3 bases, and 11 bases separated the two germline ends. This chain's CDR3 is CASRGTGDTEAFF. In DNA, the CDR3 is TGTGCCAGCAGAGGTACCGGGGACACTGAAGCTTTCTTT.

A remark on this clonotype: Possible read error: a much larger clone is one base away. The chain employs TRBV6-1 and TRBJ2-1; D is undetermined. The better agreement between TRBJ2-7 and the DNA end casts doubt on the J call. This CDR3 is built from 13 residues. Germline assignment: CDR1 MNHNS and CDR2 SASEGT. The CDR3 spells CASTKTGLNEQYF. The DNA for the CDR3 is TGTGCCAGCACCAAGACTGGGCTTAATGAGCAGTACTTC.

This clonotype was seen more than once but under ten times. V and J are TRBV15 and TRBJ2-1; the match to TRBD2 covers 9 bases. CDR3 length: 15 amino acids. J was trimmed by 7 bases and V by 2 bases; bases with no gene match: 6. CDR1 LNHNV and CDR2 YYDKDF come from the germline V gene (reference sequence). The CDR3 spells CATSRIAGAGNEQFF. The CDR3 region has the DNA TGTGCCACCAGCAGAATAGCGGGGGCCGGGAATGAGCAGTTCTTC.

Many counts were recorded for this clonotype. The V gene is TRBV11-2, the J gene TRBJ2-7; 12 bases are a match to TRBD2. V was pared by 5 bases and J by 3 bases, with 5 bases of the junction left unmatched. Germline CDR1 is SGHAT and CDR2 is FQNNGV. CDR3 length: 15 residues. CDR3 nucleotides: TGTGCCAGCAGCGCTAGCGGGAGGGCCAACTACGAGCAGTACTTC. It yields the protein CASSASGRANYEQYF.

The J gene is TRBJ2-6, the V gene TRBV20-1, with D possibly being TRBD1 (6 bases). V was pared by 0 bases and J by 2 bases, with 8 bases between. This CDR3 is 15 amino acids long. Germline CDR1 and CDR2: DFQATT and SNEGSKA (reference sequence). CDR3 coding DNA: TGCAGTGCTAGAGATCCAGGGGCTGGGGCCAACGTCCTGACTTTC. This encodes CSARDPGAGANVLTF.

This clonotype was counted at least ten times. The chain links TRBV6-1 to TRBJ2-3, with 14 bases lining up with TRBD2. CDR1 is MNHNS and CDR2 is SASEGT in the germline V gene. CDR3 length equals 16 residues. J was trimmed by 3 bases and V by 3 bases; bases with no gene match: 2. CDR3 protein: CASSETSGGATDTQYF. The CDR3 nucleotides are TGTGCCAGCAGTGAGACTAGCGGGGGGGCGACAGATACGCAGTATTTT.

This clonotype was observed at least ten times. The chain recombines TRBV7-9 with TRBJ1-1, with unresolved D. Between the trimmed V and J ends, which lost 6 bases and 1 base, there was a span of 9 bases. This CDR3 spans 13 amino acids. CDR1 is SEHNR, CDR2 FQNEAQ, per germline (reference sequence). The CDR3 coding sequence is TGTGCCAGCAGTTTGGCAGAGAACACTGAAGCTTTCTTT. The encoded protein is CASSLAENTEAFF.

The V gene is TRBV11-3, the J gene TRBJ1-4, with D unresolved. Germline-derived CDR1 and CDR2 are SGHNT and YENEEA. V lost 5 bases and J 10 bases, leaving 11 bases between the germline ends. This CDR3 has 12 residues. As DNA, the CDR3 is TGTGCCAGCAGCCAAACCCCGGGAAAACTGTTTTTT. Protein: CASSQTPGKLFF.

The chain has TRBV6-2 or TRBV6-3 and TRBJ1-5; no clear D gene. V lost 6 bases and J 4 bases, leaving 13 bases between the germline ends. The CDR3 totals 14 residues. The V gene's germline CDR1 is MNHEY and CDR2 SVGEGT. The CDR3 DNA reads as TGTGCCAGCAGATCACCTCGAGGGAATCAGCCCCAGCATTTT. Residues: CASRSPRGNQPQHF.

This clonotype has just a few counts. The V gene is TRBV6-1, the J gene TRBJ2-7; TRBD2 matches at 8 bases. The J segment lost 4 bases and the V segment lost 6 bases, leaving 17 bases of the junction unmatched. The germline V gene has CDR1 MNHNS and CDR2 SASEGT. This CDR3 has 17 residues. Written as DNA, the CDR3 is TGTGCCAGCAGCCACCCAAGACCGGGGACTAGTATGTACGAGCAGTACTTC. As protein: CASSHPRPGTSMYEQYF.

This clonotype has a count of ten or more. The CDR3: CASSLSGVTDTQYF. The CDR3 nucleotides read TGCGCCAGCAGCTTGTCAGGGGTCACAGATACGCAGTATTTT. The chain joins TRBV5-1 to TRBJ2-3, with D possibly matching TRBD1 (6 bases). This CDR3 region has 14 residues. V was cut by 1 base and J by 2 bases, with 8 bases left in between. CDR1 and CDR2 from the germline V gene are SGHRS and YFSETQ.

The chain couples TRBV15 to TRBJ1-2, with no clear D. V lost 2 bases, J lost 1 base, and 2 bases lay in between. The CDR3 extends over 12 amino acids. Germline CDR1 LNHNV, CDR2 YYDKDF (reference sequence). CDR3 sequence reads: CATSRSNYGYTF. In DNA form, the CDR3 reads TGTGCCACCAGCAGAAGTAACTATGGCTACACCTTC.

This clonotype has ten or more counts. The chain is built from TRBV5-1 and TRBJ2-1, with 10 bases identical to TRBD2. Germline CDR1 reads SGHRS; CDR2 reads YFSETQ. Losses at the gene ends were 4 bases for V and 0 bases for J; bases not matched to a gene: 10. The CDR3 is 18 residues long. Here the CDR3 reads CASSRLAGGMDSYNEQFF. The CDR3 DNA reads TGCGCCAGCAGCCGCTTAGCGGGAGGCATGGACTCCTACAATGAGCAGTTCTTC.

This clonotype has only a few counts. CDR3 DNA: TGTGCCAGCAGCCAAGACCCCACTAGCGGGAGTTCCGCCGGTGGCTCCTACGAGCAGTACTTC. This gives the protein CASSQDPTSGSSAGGSYEQYF. The chain links TRBV11-2 to TRBJ2-7; 11 bases are a match to TRBD2. Germline assignment: CDR1 SGHAT and CDR2 FQNNGV. The CDR3 length is 21 residues. Losses at the gene ends were 5 bases for V and 0 bases for J; bases not matched to a gene: 21.

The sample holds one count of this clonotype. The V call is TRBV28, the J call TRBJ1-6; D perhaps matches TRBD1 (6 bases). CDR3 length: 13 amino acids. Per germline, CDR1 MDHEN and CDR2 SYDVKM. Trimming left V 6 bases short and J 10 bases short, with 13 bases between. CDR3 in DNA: TGTGCCAGCAGAACTCACAGGGACTCACCCCTCCACTTT. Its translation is CASRTHRDSPLHF. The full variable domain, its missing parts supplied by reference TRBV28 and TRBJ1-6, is DVKVTQSSRYLVKRTGEKVFLECVQDMDHENMFWYRQDPGLGLRLIYFSYDVKMKEKGDIPEGYSVSREKKERFSLILESASTNQTSMYLCASRTHRDSPLHFGNGTRLTVT.

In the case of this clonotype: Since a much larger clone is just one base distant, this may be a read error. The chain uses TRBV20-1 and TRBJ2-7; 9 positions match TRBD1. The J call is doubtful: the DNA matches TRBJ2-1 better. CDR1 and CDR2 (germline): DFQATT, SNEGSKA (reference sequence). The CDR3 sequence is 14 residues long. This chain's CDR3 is CSAQTQGAPYEQFF. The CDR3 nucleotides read TGCAGTGCCCAAACACAGGGGGCGCCCTACGAGCAGTTCTTC.

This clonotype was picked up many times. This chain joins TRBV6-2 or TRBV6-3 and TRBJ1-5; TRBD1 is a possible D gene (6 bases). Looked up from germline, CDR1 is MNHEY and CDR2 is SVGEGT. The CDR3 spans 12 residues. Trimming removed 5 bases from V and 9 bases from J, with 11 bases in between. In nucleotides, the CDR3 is TGTGCCAGCAGTAATCAGGGGCGGCCCCAGCATTTT. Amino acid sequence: CASSNQGRPQHF.

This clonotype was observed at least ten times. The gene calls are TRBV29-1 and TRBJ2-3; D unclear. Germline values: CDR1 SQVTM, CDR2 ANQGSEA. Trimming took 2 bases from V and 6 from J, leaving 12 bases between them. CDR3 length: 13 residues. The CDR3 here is CSVEQQVGDTQYF. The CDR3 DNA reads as TGCAGCGTTGAACAGCAGGTGGGGGATACGCAGTATTTT.

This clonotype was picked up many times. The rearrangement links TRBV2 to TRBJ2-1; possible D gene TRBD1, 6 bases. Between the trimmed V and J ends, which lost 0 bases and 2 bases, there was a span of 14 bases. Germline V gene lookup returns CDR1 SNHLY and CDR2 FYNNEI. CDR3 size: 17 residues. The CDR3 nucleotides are TGTGCCAGCAGTGAAGCGCTTCTCAGGGGAGCCTACAATGAGCAGTTCTTC. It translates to CASSEALLRGAYNEQFF.